This is a list of T cell receptor beta chains from one sample in a study of blood T cell repertoires in COVID-19. Using immunoSEQ multiplex PCR, the repertoire was profiled, and TCRdb retains in-frame clones only, with some absent. The sample contains under 300,000 clones, 86% of which appear only once. The sequencing sample was made of peripheral blood. The receptors here all came from a woman aged 25 to 39 with active or convalescent COVID-19. CDR3s include the opening cysteine and the closing phenylalanine or tryptophan. D genes are given only for firm matches. Size tells how often a clone was seen (once, few, many) or the class of an expanded clone, and some rows leave it out.

d_call	v_call	j_call	clone_size	cdr3_nt	cdr3_aa
NA	TRBV7-2	TRBJ1-2	NA	TGTGCCAGCAGCTTATCAGGGGCGGGTGGCTACACCTTC	CASSLSGAGGYTF
NA	TRBV19	TRBJ2-6	once	TGTGCCAGTCCCCCGGGCAGGGCAGGGGCCAACGTCCTGACTTTC	CASPPGRAGANVLTF
NA	TRBV4-3	TRBJ1-4	NA	TGCGCCAGCAGCCAAGATGGACAGCCGAATGAAAAACTGTTTTTT	CASSQDGQPNEKLFF
NA	TRBV7-2	TRBJ2-2	once	TGTGCCAGCAGCGACGTTACTAGGGGGGAGCTGTTTTTT	CASSDVTRGELFF
NA	TRBV7-2	TRBJ2-1	NA	TGTGCCAGCAGCTTAAATGGGTGGCGGGTCCCCAACAATGAGCAGTTCTTC	CASSLNGWRVPNNEQFF
NA	TRBV5-1	TRBJ1-3	NA	TGCGCCAGCAGCCGCCCCAGCGACTCTGGAAACACCATATATTTT	CASSRPSDSGNTIYF
TRBD1	TRBV6-5	TRBJ2-5	NA	TGTGCCACCCCCGGGACAGGGGGCCTATGGGAGACCCAGTACTTC	CATPGTGGLWETQYF
NA	TRBV5-6	TRBJ2-7	NA	TGTGCCAGCAGCGAGACTAGGCACGACGAGCAGTACTTC	CASSETRHDEQYF
NA	TRBV10-3	TRBJ1-2	NA	TGTGCCATCAACGAGGCTAACTATGGCTACACCTTC	CAINEANYGYTF
NA	TRBV7-9	TRBJ2-1	NA	TGTGCCAGCAGCTTTTCGGACAGCTCCTACAATGAGCAGTTCTTC	CASSFSDSSYNEQFF
NA	TRBV4-2	TRBJ2-2	NA	TGTGCCAGCAGCCAAGATCCCCTGAACACCGGGGAGCTGTTTTTT	CASSQDPLNTGELFF
TRBD1	TRBV9	TRBJ1-2	NA	TGTGCCAGCAGCATCCGACAGGGGGATGGCTACACCTTC	CASSIRQGDGYTF
NA	TRBV29-1	TRBJ1-2	NA	TGCAGCGCCATGACAGTTACTAACTATGGCTACACCTTC	CSAMTVTNYGYTF
TRBD1	TRBV30	TRBJ1-2	NA	TGTGCCTGGGGCAAAGGGGACAGCAAGCCCTATGGCTACACCTTC	CAWGKGDSKPYGYTF
NA	TRBV6-1	TRBJ2-7	NA	TGTGCCAGCAGTGGAGCATTCGGGACCTACGAGCAGTACTTC	CASSGAFGTYEQYF
TRBD2	TRBV7-8	TRBJ2-5	NA	TGTGCCAGCAGGCGTCGGCTAGCGGAAGAGACCCAGTACTTC	CASRRRLAEETQYF
NA	TRBV7-2	TRBJ2-1	NA	TGTGCCAGCAGCTTATCCAGGGCTACCTACAATGAGCAGTTCTTC	CASSLSRATYNEQFF
TRBD1	TRBV5-1	TRBJ1-1	NA	TGCGCCAGCAGCTGGGGACAGGGGGCCTGGACTGAAGCTTTCTTT	CASSWGQGAWTEAFF
NA	TRBV28	TRBJ2-4	NA	TGTGCCAGCAGTTTTGGGGGACTCTTAGCCAAAAACATTCAGTACTTC	CASSFGGLLAKNIQYF
NA	TRBV10-1	TRBJ1-1	NA	TGCGCCAGCAGCCAGGGGAGAGGCACTGAAGCTTTCTTT	CASSQGRGTEAFF
NA	TRBV6-1	TRBJ1-4	once	TGTGCCAGCAGTGAAATTTGGGGCAGGTTGGATGAAAAACTGTTTTTT	CASSEIWGRLDEKLFF
TRBD2	TRBV30	TRBJ2-1	NA	TGTGCCTGGAGTGTAGCACTAGCGGGGGAGCAGTTCTTC	CAWSVALAGEQFF
NA	TRBV10-2	TRBJ2-1	once	TGCGCCAGCCGGCGGGACTACAATGAGCAGTTCTTC	CASRRDYNEQFF
TRBD1	TRBV6-5	TRBJ1-5	few	TGTGCCAGCAGTACAGGGGGCCTCAATCAGCCCCAGCATTTT	CASSTGGLNQPQHF
TRBD1	TRBV7-9	TRBJ1-2	NA	TGTGCCGTCCCAAAGGGGGCGGGCGGCTACACCTTC	CAVPKGAGGYTF
TRBD2	TRBV28	TRBJ2-7	NA	TGTGCCAGCAGTGATACTAGCGTCTCCTACGAGCAGTACTTC	CASSDTSVSYEQYF
NA	TRBV28	TRBJ2-7	NA	TGTGCCAGCACATCAGGGGATTACAACGAGCAGTACTTC	CASTSGDYNEQYF
TRBD1	TRBV11-2	TRBJ1-1	once	TGTGCCAGCAGCCCGAGCGTAACCGGGACAGGGTTTGAAGCTTTCTTT	CASSPSVTGTGFEAFF
NA	TRBV5-1	TRBJ1-2	NA	TGCGCCAGCAGCTTGGGAACAGAGAACTATGGCTACACCTTC	CASSLGTENYGYTF
NA	TRBV28	TRBJ2-5	NA	TGTGCCAGCAGACGCCGACAGGCCGGGGAGACCCAGTACTTC	CASRRRQAGETQYF
NA	TRBV4-3	TRBJ1-2	few	TGCGCCAGCAGCCAAGGACAAAATTGGGACACCGATGGCTACACCTTC	CASSQGQNWDTDGYTF
TRBD2	TRBV3-1/TRBV3-2	TRBJ2-3	NA	TGTGCCAGCAGCCAAGCGGCGCCGGGACTAGCTTCAGATACGCAGTATTTT	CASSQAAPGLASDTQYF
TRBD1	TRBV6-5	TRBJ1-6	NA	TGTGCCAGCAAAGTTACCCGACAGGGGGCATCCCTCCACTTT	CASKVTRQGASLHF
TRBD1	TRBV6-1	TRBJ2-7	NA	TGTGCCAGCAGTGCTTACCTGGGACAGGGATCCTACGAGCAGTACTTC	CASSAYLGQGSYEQYF
NA	TRBV5-4	TRBJ2-1	NA	TGTGCCAGCACCCCTACCGGGTCCCCCTACAATGAGCAGTTCTTC	CASTPTGSPYNEQFF
TRBD2	TRBV9	TRBJ2-3	NA	TGTGCCAGCAGCGTAGAACCCGGACTAGCGGGGTTAACAGATACGCAGTATTTT	CASSVEPGLAGLTDTQYF
NA	TRBV30	TRBJ1-6	once	TGTGCCTGGAGTGAGCAGGATAATTCACCCCTCCACTTT	CAWSEQDNSPLHF
NA	TRBV7-3	TRBJ2-3	NA	TGTGCCAGCAGCTTAGCCCCTATGAGTGATACGCAGTATTTT	CASSLAPMSDTQYF
NA	TRBV29-1	TRBJ1-5	NA	TGCAGCGTCCTTGGCACGCAGAATCAGCCCCAGCATTTT	CSVLGTQNQPQHF
TRBD1	TRBV6-5	TRBJ1-2	NA	TGTGCCAGCAGTTCAGACAGGGTAGGCTATGGCTACACCTTC	CASSSDRVGYGYTF
NA	TRBV6-5	TRBJ1-2	NA	TGTGCCAGCAGTACCGGGGGGGGGTACTATGGCTACACCTTC	CASSTGGGYYGYTF
TRBD1	TRBV10-1	TRBJ2-2	NA	TGCGCCAGCAGTCGGGACAGGGGGCTGAACACCGGGGAGCTGTTTTTT	CASSRDRGLNTGELFF
NA	TRBV5-1	TRBJ1-6	once	TGCGCCAGCAGACCCGGACACGGCGAAGGGGCCCTCCACTTT	CASRPGHGEGALHF